This record concerns one T cell receptor (beta chain) sequence. This specimen comes from a study of TIL therapy for anti-PD-1-resistant metastatic lung cancer. On the study more broadly: Tumors were harvested before any PD-1/PD-L1 blockade. Median tumor PD-L1 proportion score was approximately 5.7%.

In germline, CDR1 is SEHNR, CDR2 FQNEAQ (reference sequence). The CDR3 has 11 amino acids. The V and J ends lost 4 bases and 12 bases respectively, with 7 bases between them. The time point is: pre-treatment sample, taken before nivolumab and TIL therapy. The libraries were made with immunoSEQ v3. Assay: immunoSEQ multiplex PCR; the TCRdb copy retains only in-frame clones and omits some. The table lists more than 15,000 clones, about 79% of them singletons. The gene calls are TRBV7-9 and TRBJ1-6; D call uncertain. Material: blood, obtained at baseline. The receptor comes from a person aged 25 to 80 with non-small cell lung cancer. CDR3 coding DNA: TGTGCCAGCAGCTCTGGAGGACCCCTCCACTTT. Translating gives CASSSGGPLHF.